This T cell receptor (beta chain) stems from a study of cytomegalovirus exposure and HLA in healthy donors. On the study more broadly: From HLA-typed donors, an early data release held around 80 million unique TCRs. Assignment to the Caucasian-associated ancestry cluster applied to approximately 80% of the approximately 420 genotyped donors. Whole-study findings and limits: One later analysis reportedly identified an Asian-associated ancestry cluster that showed fewer N-insertions than the approximately 700-donor mean.

J lost 2 bases, V lost 5 bases, and 3 bases had no gene match. CDR3 size: 15 residues. Per germline, CDR1 MNHEY and CDR2 SMNVEV (reference sequence). Primers: 60 Vbeta forward and 13 Jbeta reverse. The method was immunoSEQ multiplex PCR; TCRdb's version includes in-frame clones alone and lacks a portion of them. The table shows 200,000 or so clones, with around 80% occurring only once. About this clone itself: Its antigen is as yet unknown.

The rearrangement uses TRBV27 and TRBJ2-5; 12 nucleotides match TRBD1. Sequences were obtained from PBMCs. This clonotype originated in a middle-aged man in good health and CMV-seropositive. Here the CDR3 reads CASSRDRGRQETQYF. As DNA, the CDR3 is TGTGCCAGCAGTAGGGACAGGGGGCGTCAAGAGACCCAGTACTTC.